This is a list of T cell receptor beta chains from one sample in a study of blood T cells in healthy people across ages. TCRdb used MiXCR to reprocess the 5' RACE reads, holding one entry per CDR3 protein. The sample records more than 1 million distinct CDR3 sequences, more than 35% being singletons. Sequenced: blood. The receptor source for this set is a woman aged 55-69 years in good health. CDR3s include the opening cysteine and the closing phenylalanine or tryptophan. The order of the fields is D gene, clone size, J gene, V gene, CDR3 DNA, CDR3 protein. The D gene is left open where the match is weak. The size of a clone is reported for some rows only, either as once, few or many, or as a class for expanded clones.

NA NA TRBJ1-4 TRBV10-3 TGTGCCATCAGTGAGCGCGGGGCTTTGGTTGGAAAACTGTTTTTT CAISERGALVGKLFF
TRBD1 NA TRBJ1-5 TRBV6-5 TGTGCCACCCGACAGGGTTTTTTTCAGCCCCAGCATTTT CATRQGFFQPQHF
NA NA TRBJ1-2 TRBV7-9 TGTTCCAGCAGCTTAGTCACCTATGGCTACACCTTC CSSSLVTYGYTF
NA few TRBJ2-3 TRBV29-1 TGCAGCGACCGGGAGATCGGGACAGATACGCAGTATTTT CSDREIGTDTQYF
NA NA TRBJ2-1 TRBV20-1 TGCAGGCCAGCCCCCCAGCAGTTCTTC CRPAPQQFF
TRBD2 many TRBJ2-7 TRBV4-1 TGCGCCAGCAGCCAAGAGAGGGCCGAGACTAGCGGGAGTATGTACGAGCAGTACTTC CASSQERAETSGSMYEQYF
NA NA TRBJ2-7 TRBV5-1 TGTGCCAGCAGCGTGGACGGAGCCTACGAGCAGTACTTC CASSVDGAYEQYF
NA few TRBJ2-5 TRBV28 TGTGCCAGCAGTCTGGGGGGTCCCCTCCCCGGGTACTTC CASSLGGPLPGYF
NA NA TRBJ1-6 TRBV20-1 TGCAGTGCTAGAGAGTCGGAGAGGGGCAAGTCACCCCTCCACTTT CSARESERGKSPLHF
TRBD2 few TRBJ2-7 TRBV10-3 TGTGCCATCAGATCCGGGACTAGCGGGAGGGCCGGCGAGCAGTACTTC CAIRSGTSGRAGEQYF
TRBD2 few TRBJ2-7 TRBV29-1 TGCAGCGTTGAAGATGTGGGGACTAGCGGGTACGAGCAGTACTTC CSVEDVGTSGYEQYF
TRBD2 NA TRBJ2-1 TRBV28 TGTGCCAGCAGGAGGGGACTAGCCAAGGGCAAGCAGTTCTTC CASRRGLAKGKQFF
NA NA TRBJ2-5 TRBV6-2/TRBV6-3 TGTGCCAGCAAAAGACAGGGAAGCCATCGGGGGGAGCAGTACTTC CASKRQGSHRGEQYF
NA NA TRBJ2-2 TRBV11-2 TGTGCCAGCAGCTGGGGGGGCTCAGCCGGGGAGCTGTTTTTT CASSWGGSAGELFF
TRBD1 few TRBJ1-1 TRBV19 TGTGCCAGTAGTAATCGGGGAACAGGGGCCACTGAAGCTTTCTTT CASSNRGTGATEAFF
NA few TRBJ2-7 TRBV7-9 TGTGCCAGCAGCTTAGGGGCCCAGGGGCTAGGCGAGCAGTACTTC CASSLGAQGLGEQYF
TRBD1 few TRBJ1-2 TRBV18 TGTGCCAGCTCAATTGACAGGGGCCGCTACGGCTACACCTTC CASSIDRGRYGYTF
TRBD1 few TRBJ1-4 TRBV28 TGTGCCAGCAGTTTAGATCTTACAGGGGTAAAGGAAAAACTGTTTTTT CASSLDLTGVKEKLFF
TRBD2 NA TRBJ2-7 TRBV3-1 TGTGCCAGCAGCCCGCTAGCGGGAGTATGGTACGAGCAGTACTTC CASSPLAGVWYEQYF
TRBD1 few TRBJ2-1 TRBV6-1 TGTGCCAGCAGTGGGGACAGGGTGTGGAATGAGCAGTTCTTC CASSGDRVWNEQFF
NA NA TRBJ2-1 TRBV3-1 TGTGCCAGCAGCCAAGATCTAAACCCCTCGGGGTACAATGAGCAGTTCTTC CASSQDLNPSGYNEQFF
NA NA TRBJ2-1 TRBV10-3 TGTGCCATCAGTGAGTCGGGACCGAACTACAATGAGCAGTTCTTC CAISESGPNYNEQFF
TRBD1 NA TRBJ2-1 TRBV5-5 TGTGCCAGCAGCCCCTCGGGGACAGGTTGGGGATACAATGAGCAGTTCTTC CASSPSGTGWGYNEQFF
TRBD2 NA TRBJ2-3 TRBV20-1 TGCAGTGCTAGTTTGTTAGGACTAGCGGGAGTTACGCAGTATTTT CSASLLGLAGVTQYF
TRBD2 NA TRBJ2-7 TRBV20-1 TGCAGTGCTCACAAAGAGGGACTAGCCGGGCCCCTCTACGAGCAGTACTTC CSAHKEGLAGPLYEQYF
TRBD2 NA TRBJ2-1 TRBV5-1 TGCGCCAGCAGCTCTCTAGCGGGAGGCCACAATGAGCAGTTCTTC CASSSLAGGHNEQFF
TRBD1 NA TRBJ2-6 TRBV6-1 TGTGCCAGCACTCGGACCGGGACAGGGGGATCTGGGGCCAATGTCCTGACTTTC CASTRTGTGGSGANVLTF
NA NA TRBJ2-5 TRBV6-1 TGTGCCAGCAGTGCAGCCGCCTGGTATCTTACAGAGACCCAGTACTTC CASSAAAWYLTETQYF
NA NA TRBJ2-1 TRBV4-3 TGCGCCAGCAGCCAACTCGTATACGGGGAGCAGTTCTTC CASSQLVYGEQFF
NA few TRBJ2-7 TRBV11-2 TGTGCCAGCAGCTTTAGCCTTGCCTACGAGCAGTACTTC CASSFSLAYEQYF
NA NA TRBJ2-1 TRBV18 TGTGCCAGCTCACCTCCCCGTGGGGCCCCCTCTATGAGCTCCTACAATGAGCAGTTCTTC CASSPPRGAPSMSSYNEQFF
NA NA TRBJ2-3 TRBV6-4 TGTGCCAGCAGTGAAGGGGGGGGCCGAAAAGATACGCAGTATTTT CASSEGGGRKDTQYF
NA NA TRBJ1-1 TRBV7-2 TGTGCCAGCCGTCCACGGGTCTCGAACACTGAAGCTTTCTTT CASRPRVSNTEAFF
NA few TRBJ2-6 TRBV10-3 TGTGATGCACCGGGCCCCACCTCTGGGGCCAACGTCCTGACTTTC CDAPGPTSGANVLTF
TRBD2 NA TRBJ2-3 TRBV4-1 TGCGCCAGCAGCCAAGTTGCGGGAGTGGTAGATACGCAGTATTTT CASSQVAGVVDTQYF
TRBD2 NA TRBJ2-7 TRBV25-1 TGTGCCAGCAGTGAATTCAGCGGGAGTGGCGAGCAGTACTTC CASSEFSGSGEQYF
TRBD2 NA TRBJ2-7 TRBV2 TGTGCCAGCAGCGAGCGGGAGGGTCCTTACGAGCAGTACTTC CASSEREGPYEQYF
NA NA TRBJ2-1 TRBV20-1 TGCAGAGCGCCGGGGGTCAATGAGCAGTTCTTC CRAPGVNEQFF
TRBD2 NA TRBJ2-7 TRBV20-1 TGCAGTGCTAACGGACTAGCGGGAGGTGGTGAGCAGTACTTC CSANGLAGGGEQYF
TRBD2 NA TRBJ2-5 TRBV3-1 TGTGCCAGCAGCCCTCCGGGACTAGCGGGAGGAGGGGAGACCCAGTACTTC CASSPPGLAGGGETQYF
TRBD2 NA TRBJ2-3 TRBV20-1 TGCAGTGCTAGGGTCCCGGCGGGAGGGCCCGGTACGCAGTATTTT CSARVPAGGPGTQYF
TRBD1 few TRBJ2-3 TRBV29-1 TGCAGCGTGGGACAGGGGAGTAATACGCAGTATTTT CSVGQGSNTQYF
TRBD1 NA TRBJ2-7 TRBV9 TGTGCCAGCAGCGTCGGGGGGACAGGGGCCTACGAGCAGTACTTC CASSVGGTGAYEQYF
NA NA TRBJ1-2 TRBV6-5 TGTGCCAGCAGCCCCGGACAGCCCGCTAACTATGGCTACACCTTC CASSPGQPANYGYTF
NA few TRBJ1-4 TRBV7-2 TGTGCCAGCTCCGATTCCGGGACATCTAATGAAAAACTGTTTTTT CASSDSGTSNEKLFF
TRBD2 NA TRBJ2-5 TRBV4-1 TGCGCCAGCAGCCAAGAAAGCGGACTAGTCCCGGAGACCCAGTACTTC CASSQESGLVPETQYF
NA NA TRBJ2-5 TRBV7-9 TGTGCCAGCTCCGCCCAGTACCAAGAGACCCAGTACTTC CASSAQYQETQYF
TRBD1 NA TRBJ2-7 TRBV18 TGTGCCAGCTCACCATCCCGGACAGGGGGCGAGATTGGCTACGAGCAGTACTTC CASSPSRTGGEIGYEQYF
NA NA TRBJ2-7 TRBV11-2 TGTGCCAGCAGTTCATCCGGGACGGAGACTTCCTACGAGCAGTACTTC CASSSSGTETSYEQYF
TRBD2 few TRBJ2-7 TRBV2 TGTGCCAACGGACTAGCGGGAGAAACCTCCTACGAGCAGTACTTC CANGLAGETSYEQYF
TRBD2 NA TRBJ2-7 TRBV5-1 TGCGCCAGCAGGGAGGGACTAGCGTCCAACTACGAGCAGTACTTC CASREGLASNYEQYF
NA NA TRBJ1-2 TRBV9 TGTGCCAGCAGCGTAGGGGCTGGCAAGACCTATGGCTACACCTTC CASSVGAGKTYGYTF
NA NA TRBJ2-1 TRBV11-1 TGTGCCAGCAGCTCCTCCGGGCGAATGTTCTACAATGAGCAGTTCTTC CASSSSGRMFYNEQFF
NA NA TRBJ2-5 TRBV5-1 TGCGCCAGCAGCTTGGAATCGGGCCAAGAGACCCAGTACTTC CASSLESGQETQYF